The 5 T cell receptor beta chains presented below share a single source sample, sequenced in a study of T-cell memory formation after mild COVID-19. TCRdb independently ran MiXCR on the 5' RACE reads; one entry per CDR3 protein. Altogether approximately 290,000 distinct CDR3 sequences are present, just under 20% being singletons, with the ten largest covering more than 20%. Sequences were obtained from PBMCs or a T cell subset sorted from them (not recorded which). These receptors all come from a young man who had mild COVID-19 (a few samples of this study predate the infection). Cell type and time point are not known.

This sequence joins TRBV28 and TRBJ1-1; no clear D gene. CDR1 and CDR2 from the germline V gene are MDHEN and SYDVKM. The CDR3 is 10 residues long. V was clipped by 5 bases and J by 11 bases, with 9 bases between them. This CDR3 reads CASSKVAAFF. The CDR3 region has the DNA TGTGCCAGCAGTAAGGTCGCGGCTTTCTTT. Drawing the rest from reference TRBV28 and TRBJ1-1, the complete variable domain is DVKVTQSSRYLVKRTGEKVFLECVQDMDHENMFWYRQDPGLGLRLIYFSYDVKMKEKGDIPEGYSVSREKKERFSLILESASTNQTSMYLCASSKVAAFFGQGTRLTVV.

This clonotype appeared a few times. The rearrangement uses TRBV5-6 and TRBJ2-5; perhaps TRBD1 as D (5 bases). V lost 3 bases and J 7 bases, leaving 7 bases between the germline ends. Germline V CDR1 and CDR2: SGHDT, YYEEEE. CDR3 size: 11 residues. The CDR3 region has the DNA TGTGCCAGCAGCTCCCAGGGGACCCAGTACTTC. Amino acid sequence: CASSSQGTQYF.

This clonotype was counted at least ten times. The chain carries TRBV20-1 and TRBJ2-3; D not resolved. The CDR3 contains 13 residues. From germline, CDR1 is DFQATT and CDR2 SNEGSKA (reference sequence). V dropped 0 bases and J dropped 3 bases, with 7 bases sitting between them. The CDR3 coding sequence is TGCAGTGCTAGAGAGTCGCGGACAGATACGCAGTATTTT. It translates to CSARESRTDTQYF.

Ten or more counts support this clonotype. The CDR3, as DNA: TGTGCCAGTGGACGGAGGGGGCAGACCCAGTACTTC. This encodes CASGRRGQTQYF. The V call is TRBV27, the J call TRBJ2-5; the D gene is possibly TRBD1 (7 bases). Germline loops: CDR1 MNHEY, CDR2 SMNVEV (reference sequence). This CDR3 has 12 amino acids. V lost 9 bases, J lost 6 bases, and 14 bases lay in between.

The CDR3 coding sequence is TGTGCCAGCAGCTTAGGTGCTAGCGGGAACAATGAGCAGTTCTTC. It encodes CASSLGASGNNEQFF. The V gene is TRBV7-3, the J gene TRBJ2-1; 9 bases are shared with TRBD2. The CDR3 sequence is 15 residues long. Germline assignment: CDR1 SGHTA and CDR2 FQGTGA. Germline trimming cut 2 bases from V and 5 bases from J; bases unmatched to any gene: 4.